One and the same sample provided the 22 T cell receptor beta chains below, sequenced in a study of cytomegalovirus exposure and HLA in healthy donors. The PCR was carried out with 60 Vbeta primers and 13 Jbeta primers. Repertoires were generated with immunoSEQ multiplex PCR, while TCRdb's copy carries only in-frame clones and drops some. The sample carries 100,000 to 150,000 clones, less than 85% recorded once. Input material: PBMCs. These receptors were taken from a man between 18 and 29 years old in good health and CMV-seropositive.

The rearrangement uses TRBV5-1 and TRBJ1-4; 9 positions match TRBD1. V lost 4 bases to trimming and J lost 5 bases; unmatched junction nucleotides: 3. Germline CDR1 is SGHRS and CDR2 is YFSETQ. The CDR3 contains 14 residues. Here the CDR3 reads CASSEGQGNEKLFF. In DNA form, the CDR3 reads TGCGCCAGCAGCGAGGGACAGGGAAATGAAAAACTGTTTTTT. The variable domain in full, completed from reference TRBV5-1 and TRBJ1-4, reads KAGVTQTPRYLIKTRGQQVTLSCSPISGHRSVSWYQQTPGQGLQFLFEYFSETQRNKGNFPGRFSGRQFSNSRSEMNVSTLELGDSALYLCASSEGQGNEKLFFGSGTQLSVL.

The chain carries TRBV7-8 and TRBJ1-5; perhaps TRBD1 as D (5 bases). This CDR3 is built from 13 residues. Germline values: CDR1 SGHVS, CDR2 FQNEAQ. The germline V and J ends were trimmed by 4 bases and 7 bases, with 11 bases remaining between them. The CDR3 is CASSWGERQPQHF. The CDR3 DNA is TGTGCCAGCAGCTGGGGGGAGAGGCAGCCCCAGCATTTT.

The chain recombines TRBV27 with TRBJ1-6, with D perhaps matching TRBD1 (5 bases). The germline gives CDR1 MNHEY, CDR2 SMNVEV (reference sequence). The CDR3 covers 15 residues. Trimming removed 7 bases at V and 4 bases at J, with 14 bases between. This chain's CDR3 is CASTPTAGYNSPLHF. The CDR3 bases are TGTGCCAGCACTCCGACAGCCGGGTATAATTCACCCCTCCACTTT.

J is TRBJ1-4 and V is TRBV7-9; D is undetermined. Between the trimmed V and J ends, which lost 1 base and 8 bases, there was a span of 14 bases. Germline values: CDR1 SEHNR, CDR2 FQNEAQ (reference sequence). CDR3 length: 15 amino acids. The CDR3 region is CASSLVVQEEEKLFF. The CDR3 nucleotides read TGTGCCAGCAGCTTAGTGGTTCAGGAGGAAGAAAAACTGTTTTTT.

The rearrangement links TRBV27 to TRBJ2-6; tentative D call: TRBD2 (5 bases). CDR1 and CDR2 from the germline V gene are MNHEY and SMNVEV (reference sequence). This CDR3 comprises 15 residues. V was clipped by 6 bases and J by 0 bases, with 9 bases between them. The CDR3 bases are TGTGCCAGCAGCTCCCGGGGCTCTGGGGCCAACGTCCTGACTTTC. It encodes CASSSRGSGANVLTF.

This sequence joins TRBV28 and TRBJ1-2, with 7 positions matching TRBD1. V lost 6 bases and J lost 8; bases outside the gene matches: 6. This CDR3 has 12 residues. Germline loops: CDR1 MDHEN, CDR2 SYDVKM. The DNA of the CDR3 is TGTGCCAGCAGCGACAGGGATGACGGCTACACCTTC. This gives the protein CASSDRDDGYTF.

The chain is built from TRBV21-1 and TRBJ2-7; TRBD2 is the table's D call and was not checked against the DNA. TRBV21-1 is a listed pseudogene. The CDR3 runs 15 residues. The CDR3 DNA reads as TGTGCCAGCAGCAAAGCGCCCAGGGAGGGTCGCGAGCAGTACTTC. This sequence encodes CASSKAPREGREQYF.

In the case of this clone: Other DNA sequences from this sample encode an identical CDR3 as well. The rearrangement uses TRBV6-5 and TRBJ1-1; no clear D. This CDR3 spans 13 amino acids. V gave up 5 bases and J gave up 3 bases, with 10 bases separating them. The V gene's germline CDR1 is MNHEY and CDR2 SVGAGI. The CDR3 DNA sequence: TGTGCCAGCAGTCCTGACACCTACACTGAAGCTTTCTTT. It is translated as CASSPDTYTEAFF.

The V and J genes are TRBV6-5 and TRBJ2-2, with D perhaps matching TRBD2 (6 bases). The CDR3 consists of 14 residues. The germline V and J ends were trimmed by 5 bases and 6 bases, with 13 bases remaining between them. Germline V lookup: CDR1 MNHEY, CDR2 SVGAGI. The CDR3 spells CASSKTREAGELFF. The DNA for the CDR3 is TGTGCCAGCAGTAAGACCAGGGAGGCCGGGGAGCTGTTTTTT.

The genes are TRBV28 and TRBJ1-2; D not resolved. The CDR3 totals 13 residues. The germline V gene has CDR1 MDHEN and CDR2 SYDVKM. V lost 7 bases and J 2 bases, leaving 11 bases between the germline ends. As DNA, the CDR3 is TGTGCCAGCACCCTTGGAGTCAACTATGGCTACACCTTC. It codes for CASTLGVNYGYTF.

CDR3 DNA: TGTGCCAGCAGTTACGCCGGGACAGCAGAAGAGACCCAGTACTTC. Translating it yields CASSYAGTAEETQYF. The gene calls are TRBV6-6 and TRBJ2-5; TRBD1 matches 7 bases. CDR1 is MNHNY, CDR2 SVGAGI, per germline (reference sequence). Trimming at V came to 2 bases and at J to 3 bases, leaving 6 bases not matched to a gene. The CDR3 runs to 15 residues.

As DNA, the CDR3 is TGTGCCAGCAGTGAAGCGCGAGGCACTGGCACTGAAGCTTTCTTT. Its protein is CASSEARGTGTEAFF. This chain uses TRBV2 with TRBJ1-1, with no clear D. The CDR3 covers 15 residues. Trimming left V 0 bases short and J 4 bases short, with 12 bases between. Germline loops: CDR1 SNHLY, CDR2 FYNNEI.

This clone was detected once. This chain connects TRBV18 to TRBJ1-2, with a possible D match to TRBD1 (5 bases). The CDR3 runs 15 residues. V lost 3 bases to trimming and J lost 4 bases, with 15 bases between them. Germline V lookup: CDR1 KGHSH, CDR2 LQKENI. CDR3 in amino acids: CASSPGGPSSYGYTF. In nucleotides, the CDR3 is TGTGCCAGCTCACCGGGGGGACCCTCCTCCTATGGCTACACCTTC.

V is TRBV5-8 and J is TRBJ2-3, with 8 bases fitting TRBD2. The germline gives CDR1 SGHTS, CDR2 YDEGEE. The V segment lost 1 base and the J segment 8 bases; nucleotides outside the gene matches: 24. The CDR3 spans 20 residues. CDR3 nucleotides: TGTGCCAGCAGCTTGAGGCTGAGCTTTAGCGGGAACTTAACCCGGGCTACGCAGTATTTT. Its translation is CASSLRLSFSGNLTRATQYF. The complete variable domain, with remaining parts taken from reference TRBV5-8 and TRBJ2-3, reads EAGVTQSPTHLIKTRGQQATLRCSPISGHTSVYWYQQALGLGLQFLLWYDEGEERNRGNFPPRFSGRQFPNYSSELNVNALELEDSALYLCASSLRLSFSGNLTRATQYFGPGTRLTVL.

V gene TRBV4-2 combines with J gene TRBJ2-3; possibly TRBD2 for D (6 bases). Trimming took off 0 bases at V and 0 bases at J, with 13 bases between the two ends. The germline CDR1 and CDR2 sequences are LGHNA and YNFKEQ. This CDR3 has 17 amino acids. CDR3: CASSQEYSGTSTDTQYF. The CDR3 bases are TGTGCCAGCAGCCAAGAATATAGCGGAACTAGCACAGATACGCAGTATTTT.

This clone was detected only once. This chain uses TRBV7-2 with TRBJ2-7, with a possible D match to TRBD2 (6 bases). Per the germline V gene, CDR1 is SGHTA and CDR2 is FQGNSA. V gave up 2 bases and J gave up 6 bases, with 17 bases separating them. This CDR3 region has 15 residues. The CDR3 loop reads CASSLSMGLRGEQYF. As DNA, the CDR3 is TGTGCCAGCAGCTTAAGTATGGGACTTCGAGGCGAGCAGTACTTC.

The V gene is TRBV28, the J gene TRBJ2-5; D perhaps matches TRBD2 (6 bases). Germline values: CDR1 MDHEN, CDR2 SYDVKM. The length of the CDR3 is 13 residues. The V gene lost 6 bases and the J gene lost 0 bases, with 8 bases spanning the gap. The CDR3 region is CASRRTNQETQYF. CDR3 sequence (DNA): TGTGCCAGCAGGAGGACTAACCAAGAGACCCAGTACTTC. Looking up the rest from reference TRBV28 and TRBJ2-5 gives the full variable domain: DVKVTQSSRYLVKRTGEKVFLECVQDMDHENMFWYRQDPGLGLRLIYFSYDVKMKEKGDIPEGYSVSREKKERFSLILESASTNQTSMYLCASRRTNQETQYFGPGTRLLVL.

This chain uses TRBV4-1 with TRBJ2-1; D perhaps matches TRBD2 (6 bases). Between the trimmed V and J ends, which lost 1 base and 5 bases, there was a span of 18 bases. Looked up from germline, CDR1 is MGHRA and CDR2 is YSYEKL. There are 17 residues in the CDR3. The CDR3 nucleotides are TGCGCCAGCAGCCAAGCCCCGGGTACTAGCTACCACAATGAGCAGTTCTTC. Encoded protein: CASSQAPGTSYHNEQFF.

On this clone itself: At one boundary the junction diverges from the germline segment, which might be a read error. In the same sample, other DNA sequences code for this CDR3. The chain links TRBV6-1 to TRBJ1-5; possibly TRBD1 for D (6 bases). The length of the CDR3 is 15 residues. The V gene's germline CDR1 is MNHNS and CDR2 SASEGT. CDR3: CASLPFDRFYQPQHF. In DNA, the CDR3 is TGTGCCAGCCTACCCTTCGACAGGTTTTATCAGCCCCAGCACTTT.

The chain couples TRBV28 to TRBJ2-5, with D perhaps TRBD1 (5 bases). This CDR3 is 13 amino acids long. With 4 bases removed from V and 0 bases from J, the gap between germline ends came to 6 bases. Germline V lookup: CDR1 MDHEN, CDR2 SYDVKM. CDR3 sequence: CASSYRYQETQYF. CDR3 DNA: TGTGCCAGCAGTTACAGGTACCAAGAGACCCAGTACTTC.

Here the CDR3 DNA reads TGCGCCAGCAGCCAAGAAGACAGGGCCGGGGACGAGCAGTACTTC. Amino acid sequence: CASSQEDRAGDEQYF. This chain joins TRBV4-1 and TRBJ2-7, with 7 bases fitting TRBD1. Germline assignment: CDR1 MGHRA and CDR2 YSYEKL. V lost 0 bases to trimming and J lost 5 bases; unmatched junction nucleotides: 7. The CDR3 is 15 residues long.

This rearrangement joins TRBV5-4 to TRBJ1-2; 7 nucleotides align to TRBD1. The CDR3 spans 15 residues. CDR1 and CDR2 (germline): SGHNT, YYREEE (reference sequence). J lost 4 bases, V lost 0 bases, and 6 bases had no gene match. DNA of the CDR3: TGTGCCAGCAGCTTGGAAGGGGGCGGTGGCTATGGCTACACCTTC. Translation: CASSLEGGGGYGYTF.